This TCR beta chain was sequenced during a study of T cell responses to AZD1222 COVID-19 vaccine. The table came from immunoSEQ multiplex PCR; TCRdb's copy has only in-frame clones and leaves some out. Of about 140,000 clones in the sample, around 90% were seen once. Details on this clone: Its specificity is unknown.

The CDR3 loop spans 17 amino acids. Trimming pared 3 bases from V and 5 bases from J, leaving 22 bases between. In germline, CDR1 is SEHNR, CDR2 FQNEAQ (reference sequence). Points from the study as a whole: Dominant CD4 TCR responses targeted spike regions 160-218 and 743-854.

The receptor comes from an adult who received the AZD1222 COVID-19 vaccine. The sequenced sample was peripheral blood, obtained 28 days after the second AZD1222 dose. V usage is TRBV7-9 and J usage is TRBJ1-2, with D perhaps TRBD1 (5 bases). The CDR3 reads CASSFPEARRGRYGYTF. The CDR3 DNA follows: TGTGCCAGCAGCTTTCCGGAGGCTCGAAGGGGTCGGTATGGCTACACCTTC.